This is a list of T cell receptor beta chains from one sample in a study of T cells expressing NK-cell markers. Reprocessing the 5' RACE reads, TCRdb reports a single entry for every CDR3 protein and omits DNA. Recorded for this sample: roughly 420,000 distinct CDR3 sequences. The sample comprised blood T cells: a sorted CD56 or NKG2C T cell subset, CD4+ or CD8+ T cells, or bulk PBMC T cells (not recorded which). The receptor source for this set is a woman between 18 and 70 years old in good health. Each CDR3 is given with its conserved first and last residue. Each record gives: J gene, V gene, CDR3 protein.

j_gene: TRBJ2-5
v_gene: TRBV19
CDR3aa: CASSSIKETQYF

j_gene: TRBJ2-1
v_gene: TRBV5-4
CDR3aa: CASSFGPAGSTEQFF

j_gene: TRBJ2-5
v_gene: TRBV20-1
CDR3aa: CSAVRHQETQYF

j_gene: TRBJ2-1
v_gene: TRBV18
CDR3aa: CASSPPGLGEQFF

j_gene: TRBJ2-6
v_gene: TRBV28
CDR3aa: CASNPGGVEGPSGANVLTF

j_gene: TRBJ2-1
v_gene: TRBV6-2/TRBV6-3
CDR3aa: CASGPASYNEQFF

j_gene: TRBJ2-7
v_gene: TRBV4-2
CDR3aa: CASSQPGGLAGYEQYF

j_gene: TRBJ2-3
v_gene: TRBV5-6
CDR3aa: CASSQGGPRRADTQYF

j_gene: TRBJ2-3
v_gene: TRBV9
CDR3aa: CASSSTLYTQYF

j_gene: TRBJ2-1
v_gene: TRBV29-1
CDR3aa: CSVEQGVLQFF

j_gene: TRBJ2-1
v_gene: TRBV23-1
CDR3aa: CASSQSGAAGLNEQFF

j_gene: TRBJ2-3
v_gene: TRBV5-4
CDR3aa: CASSLSVADTQYF

j_gene: TRBJ2-7
v_gene: TRBV12-3/TRBV12-4
CDR3aa: CASSPLAGRYEQYF

j_gene: TRBJ2-2
v_gene: TRBV29-1
CDR3aa: CSVRTGGIAGELFF

j_gene: TRBJ2-1
v_gene: TRBV6-4
CDR3aa: CASSREGTGDPSYNEQFF